This TCR beta chain was identified in a study of cytomegalovirus exposure and HLA in healthy donors (TCRdb year 2017). Regarding the complete study: An earlier analysis of roughly 630 of the donors reported about 250 Gb of sequence data and around 120 million unique TCR beta sequences from some 180 million T cells. An early release that covered roughly 600 HLA-typed donors contained approximately 290 gigabases of sequencing data and approximately 85 million unique TCR sequences. Among the approximately 420 genotyped donors, approximately 82% belonged to the genetic ancestry cluster associated with self-reported Caucasian donors. The study aimed to test whether signatures of past pathogen exposure could be identified by cataloging public T cell receptors. The T cell repertoires of 700 or so subjects were profiled by immunosequencing and related to cytomegalovirus serostatus. In addition to the first cohort of roughly 670 subjects, a separate validation cohort of over 90 different subjects was used. High-throughput TCR immunosequencing, statistical association of individual TCRs with disease status, and machine learning were combined to predict cytomegalovirus infection status. In a later analysis, previously published TCR beta repertoires from 550 to 700 donors were re-analyzed and high-resolution HLA genotyping was added so that TCR occurrence patterns could be studied. Rather than drawing on any new phenotypic data, the later analysis identified candidate immune exposures from TCR beta sequences and the way those sequences occurred across donors. To decide whether each TCR beta V gene segment behaved as functional or pseudogenic, an earlier analysis of some 580 of the donors relied on high-throughput TCR beta sequencing. Donor age, sex, ethnicity and CMV serostatus were compiled alongside the repertoire data. In a later genetic analysis, genome-wide SNP genotypes for 398 of the 666 donors were used, and that subset was treated as a discovery cohort. All discovery cohort repertoires had been generated using a single sequencing platform. HLA typing included class I and class II loci at four-digit resolution. Typing coverage differed by locus: A, B, C, DRB1 and DQB1 were typed in about 620-640 donors, DQA1 in 500 to 550, DPA1 in 600 to 610, and DPB1 in 472. About five DR-DQ haplotypes were treated as single units for association and clustering because of strong linkage in the cohort. Among 300 to 500 genotyped donors of the cohort, an average of approximately 200,000 unique TCR beta nucleotide sequences was sequenced per donor, of which 15% to 20% were non-productive. On the study overall, not on this receptor specifically: Only TCR beta chains were sequenced in this cohort, and the absence of alpha or paired-chain data limited detectable features. A later analysis reported that several top co-occurrence clusters appeared linked to parvovirus B19, influenza, CMV and Epstein-Barr virus. In an earlier analysis of 587 of the donors, most TCR beta V segments appeared in productive rearrangements about 87% or about 30% of the time, broadly matching IMGT annotations. CMV serostatus was the only immune exposure information available for the cohort. A cluster of highly shared sequence variants was judged likely to represent a technical artifact of the sequencing pipeline. The presence/absence analyses assumed that sequencing depth was roughly uniform across donors, and that assumption may not be true. A later analysis found that most CMV-associated TCR beta chains appeared HLA-restricted, with HLA associations seemingly driven largely by CMV exposure. Because counts were too low, roughly 16 rarely observed V segments, including chromosome 9 orphons, were excluded from the earlier analysis of fewer than 650 of the donors. Compared with the roughly 600-donor mean, donors in an Asian-associated ancestry cluster had fewer N-insertions in productive TCRs, according to a later genetic analysis. Strong co-occurrence of HLA alleles, especially DR and DQ, made assigning TCR associations to individual alleles difficult. Because HLA typing was missing for some donors at each locus, association tests included only the typed subset. The 87-base-pair reads could not distinguish some IMGT-functional V segments, including TRBV6-2 and TRBV6-3, so those segments were excluded. A further reported finding was that TCR beta sequences accurately predicted the HLA-A and HLA-B alleles for most subjects in the first cohort. In a later analysis, HLA-associated TCR beta chains showed more clonal expansion and lower generation probabilities than non-associated chains that were equally common. Correlated functional status among segregating V segments might be attributable to linkage disequilibrium, but an unknown experimental factor could not be ruled out. Across donors, most TCR sequences were observed very rarely, whereas some public TCRs were present in many individuals. In the study, some 160 TCR beta chains were listed as associated with cytomegalovirus. A later genetic analysis associated a missense DCLRE1C variant with V-gene and J-gene trimming of TCR beta chains, and an independent cohort replicated the association. The classifier was reported to diagnose cytomegalovirus status with high specificity and sensitivity in both the original cohort and the validation cohort. In a later analysis, TCR association rates were found to vary across HLA loci, with the most associated TCRs seen for DRB1 alleles and the fewest for HLA-C alleles. It was suggested by the authors that the approach could potentially be generalized to other disease states and immunological phenotypes. In vitro tests confirmed that three of the cytomegalovirus-associated TCR beta chains recognize cytomegalovirus antigens. At a false discovery rate of 0.05, a later analysis linked around 15,000 TCR beta sequences to specific HLA alleles.

This clone was picked up one time. No cognate antigen has been identified for it. No quality values exist for individual bases; no much larger clone is one base distant. A distance of 10 bases separates the germline ends of V and J, which lose 6 bases and 10 bases respectively. CDR3 length: 10 amino acids, cysteine to phenylalanine. The retained sequence is limited to the CDR3, 30 bases, with the frame set at the first base. The germline V gene (reference sequence) provides CDR1 DFQATT and CDR2 SNEGSKA. Libraries were made using the immunoSEQ multiplex PCR assay. For the multiplex PCR, a mixture combining 60 forward primers for TCR Vbeta segments and 13 reverse primers for TCR Jbeta segments was used. The CDR3 region of rearranged TCR beta genes was amplified from genomic DNA with a multiplex PCR assay. The amplified TCR beta libraries were sequenced on the Illumina HiSeq System as 87-base-pair reads. Per the original workflow: A later analysis tallied around 82 million unique TCR beta chains across the 660 or so repertoires, and about 12 million of those chains were shared by two or more donors. Raw reads were error-corrected and collapsed into unique sequences by a nearest-neighbor algorithm in which closely related sequences were merged to remove PCR and sequencing errors. Alignment of CDR3 sequences to IMGT reference sequences was used to assign V, D and J gene segments. Each retained sequence needed at least a six-nucleotide match to both a V gene segment and a J gene segment. A rearrangement counted as productive if the CDR3 had no stop codons and remained in frame with V and J, and every other rearrangement counted as non-productive. CDR3 was defined according to IMGT convention as the region running from the second conserved V-encoded cysteine to the conserved J-encoded phenylalanine. The earlier analysis of 587 of the donors excluded sequences that lacked an unambiguous match to a single V gene segment. In an earlier analysis of approximately 500 of the donors, a V segment was called functional when productive rearrangements were above 56.7%, and segregating when the standard deviation between donors exceeded 5%. A statistical classification framework was developed to diagnose cytomegalovirus status using the catalog of TCR beta chain sequences. V and J gene assignment, in a later analysis, came from comparing TCR nucleotide sequences with IMGT/GENE-DB human TR gene sequences. In a later analysis, CDR3 sequences and most-parsimonious VDJ recombination scenarios were assigned using the TCRdist pipeline. In a later analysis, each TCR beta chain was defined by its CDR3 amino acid sequence together with its V-gene family, and reads without a unique V-gene family were excluded. To address suspected cross-contamination and a sequencing artifact, a later analysis removed 550 to 750 highly shared, low-generation-probability nucleotide sequences. For each public chain, a later analysis derived a clonal expansion index from normalized ranks of inferred template counts within each repertoire. Generation probabilities in a later analysis came from a VDJ recombination model fitted to out-of-frame rearrangements, and those results were checked against IGoR. In a later analysis, TCR-TCR, TCR-HLA and TCR-CMV co-occurrence was scored with hypergeometric tests, and a repertoire-size bias correction was applied to TCR pairs. To estimate false discovery rates, a later analysis permuted the HLA or CMV assignments 20 times. In a later analysis, co-occurring TCRs were grouped using DBSCAN, with TCRdist sequence similarity added in when clustering inside HLA-allele-positive subsets. Co-occurrence clustering excluded repertoires with fewer than 30,000 or more than 120,000 public chains, plus five with anomalous nucleotide sharing. Drawn from immuneACCESS, this table holds only the in-frame rearrangements with V and J called that TCRdb kept. Clones are partly lost; checked studies trace under half to an unresolved V gene and leave the rest unexplained. V and J calls and clone size are those listed in that table; D and trimming were worked out from the DNA. Counted in this sample were approximately 110,000 clones; about 73% of them appeared once. The ten largest clones add up to around 4% of the sample.

The cohort consisted of 650 to 850 healthy bone marrow donors. All cohort members were sampled while nominally healthy, although unrecorded immune exposures were likely present. The donor tested CMV seronegative and was one of the 352 seronegative cohort members. Every donor gave a peripheral blood sample, and the peripheral blood mononuclear cells from that sample were used for TCR beta sequencing. Genomic DNA extraction from the blood cell samples was performed with the Qiagen DNeasy Blood Extraction Kit. The sample consisted of PBMCs. The clonotype comes from a woman between 40 and 55 years old in good health and CMV-seronegative. The chain joins TRBV20-1 to TRBJ2-1; confidence is insufficient to name the D gene. At the DNA level, the sequence is TGCAGTGCCAGGTCCGAGGAGCAGTTCTTC. Its amino acids are CSARSEEQFF.